Sequencing of this T cell receptor (beta chain) was carried out in a study of T cell responses to AZD1222 COVID-19 vaccine. Sequencing used immunoSEQ multiplex PCR; TCRdb keeps in-frame clones, though not all of them. Of 90,000 to 150,000 clones in the sample, more than 85% are singletons; the top ten hold approximately 7.1%. This CDR3 spans 14 amino acids. The germline gives CDR1 MGHDK, CDR2 SYGVNS. V was shortened by 1 base and J by 2 bases, with 8 bases between the two germline ends. Points from the study as a whole: The donor group comprised mostly white British people and more females; the analysis possibly underestimated clonal diversity. Targeting of unmutated variant regions was reportedly seen in nearly half of spike-specific TCRs. Mapped onto spike, vaccine-associated CD4 TCRs spanned it and were dominant at 160-218 and 743-854. Researchers took repertoire samples only after the peak T cell response had come.

This clone was picked up a small number of times. Antigen specificity is unknown. The V gene is TRBV25-1, the J gene TRBJ1-2, with TRBD1 as a possible D gene (5 bases). Sequenced here: peripheral blood, sampled 28 days after the second AZD1222 dose. This sequence originates from an adult who received the AZD1222 COVID-19 vaccine. The CDR3 loop is CASSELDNNYGYTF. The CDR3, as DNA: TGTGCCAGCAGTGAATTGGACAACAACTATGGCTACACCTTC.